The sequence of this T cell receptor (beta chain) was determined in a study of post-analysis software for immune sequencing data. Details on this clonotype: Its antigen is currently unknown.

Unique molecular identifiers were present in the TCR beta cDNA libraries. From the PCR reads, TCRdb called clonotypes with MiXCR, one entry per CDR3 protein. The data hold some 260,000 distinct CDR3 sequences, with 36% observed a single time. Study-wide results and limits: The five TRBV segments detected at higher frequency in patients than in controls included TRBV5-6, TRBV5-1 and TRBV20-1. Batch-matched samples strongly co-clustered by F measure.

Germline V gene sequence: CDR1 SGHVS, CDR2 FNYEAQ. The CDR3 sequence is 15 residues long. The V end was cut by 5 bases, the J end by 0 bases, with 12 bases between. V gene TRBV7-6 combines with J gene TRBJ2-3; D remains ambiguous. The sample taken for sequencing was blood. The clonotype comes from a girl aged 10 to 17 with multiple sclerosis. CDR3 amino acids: CASSPYGASTDTQYF. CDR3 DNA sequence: TGTGCCAGCAGCCCCTACGGAGCTAGCACAGATACGCAGTATTTT.